The next 13 T cell receptor beta chains were all read from a single sample in a study of T cells in localized non-small cell lung cancer. Using immunoSEQ multiplex PCR, the repertoire was profiled, and TCRdb retains in-frame clones only, with some absent. The table lists 50,000 to 65,000 clones, approximately 80% of them singletons. The sequences come from PBMCs, collected before any cancer treatment. The receptors were gathered from a man between 35 and 75 years old with stage II lung adenocarcinoma.

J is TRBJ1-1 and V is TRBV4-1; perhaps TRBD1 as D (5 bases). Per germline, CDR1 MGHRA and CDR2 YSYEKL. The CDR3 runs to 15 residues. With 1 base removed from V and 0 bases from J, the gap between germline ends came to 9 bases. The CDR3 sequence: CASSQGSRVNTEAFF. The CDR3 DNA is TGCGCCAGCAGCCAAGGTTCCAGGGTGAACACTGAAGCTTTCTTT.

This CDR3 is CASSEPGTVLEKLFF. In nucleotides, the CDR3 is TGTGCCAGCAGTGAACCGGGGACAGTCTTAGAAAAACTGTTTTTT. The chain combines TRBV6-1 with TRBJ1-4; 7 positions agree with TRBD1. The CDR3 consists of 15 residues. The V and J ends lost 2 bases and 8 bases, in that order; junction bases with no gene match: 8. Germline V gives CDR1 MNHNS, CDR2 SASEGT.

This chain links TRBV7-8 with TRBJ1-2; D gene ambiguous. Germline V gene data show CDR1 as SGHVS and CDR2 as FQNEAQ. The CDR3 sequence is 15 residues long. With 1 base removed from V and 1 base from J, the gap between germline ends came to 10 bases. Here the CDR3 reads CASSLEGWGNYGYTF. The CDR3 nucleotides are TGTGCCAGCAGCTTAGAAGGTTGGGGTAACTATGGCTACACCTTC.

This clone counts as medium-sized. Relative to the germline gene, one junction end is altered; a read error may explain this. This chain joins TRBV7-7 and TRBJ2-2; D uncertain. The CDR3 totals 16 residues. The germline CDR1 and CDR2 sequences are SSHAT and FNYEAQ (reference sequence). The CDR3 coding sequence is TGTGCTAGCAGCTTAGGGCGGCTGGTGAACACCGGGGAGCTGTTTTTT. Translating gives CASSLGRLVNTGELFF.

V is TRBV5-1 and J is TRBJ2-3, with D perhaps TRBD2 (6 bases). Germline assignment: CDR1 SGHRS and CDR2 YFSETQ. There are 13 residues in the CDR3. V was cut by 10 bases and J by 5 bases, with 17 bases left in between. Here the CDR3 reads CASTEPGGDTQYF. The CDR3 DNA reads as TGCGCCTCCACGGAGCCCGGGGGAGATACGCAGTATTTT.

The CDR3 protein is CASSYSQGIQPQHF. In nucleotides, the CDR3 is TGTGCCAGCAGTTACTCACAGGGAATTCAGCCCCAGCATTTT. This chain joins TRBV6-5 and TRBJ1-5; tentatively, D is TRBD1 (6 bases). CDR3 length equals 14 residues. Germline V gene data show CDR1 as MNHEY and CDR2 as SVGAGI. Trimming removed 0 bases at V and 6 bases at J, with 9 bases between.

Only a few counts were recorded for this clone. The chain links TRBV6-1 to TRBJ1-1; TRBD1 matches at 7 bases. The V gene's germline CDR1 is MNHNS and CDR2 SASEGT. With V trimmed by 7 bases and J by 4 bases, 9 bases remained unmatched. CDR3 length: 14 residues. CDR3 residues: CASTGRGLGTEAFF. DNA for the CDR3: TGTGCCAGCACCGGAAGGGGGCTGGGCACTGAAGCTTTCTTT.

V and J are TRBV7-2 and TRBJ2-3, with D possibly being TRBD1 or TRBD2 (5 bases each). Germline V lookup: CDR1 SGHTA, CDR2 FQGNSA. V lost 1 base and J lost 2, with 10 bases in between. The CDR3 contains 15 residues. This CDR3 is CASSLDRGDTDTQYF. The DNA for the CDR3 is TGTGCCAGCAGCTTAGATAGGGGAGACACAGATACGCAGTATTTT.

V is TRBV2 and J is TRBJ1-5, with D uncertain. CDR1 SNHLY and CDR2 FYNNEI come from the germline V gene. The CDR3 spans 12 residues. V was pared by 8 bases and J by 5 bases, with 10 bases between. Written as DNA, the CDR3 is TGTGCCAGCGGGCGCAATTATCAGCCCCAGCATTTT. It specifies CASGRNYQPQHF.

The CDR3 sequence: CASELDSLYGYTF. DNA for the CDR3: TGTGCCTCTGAACTAGACAGCCTCTATGGCTACACCTTC. The chain recombines TRBV30 with TRBJ1-2; maybe TRBD1 (5 bases). Germline CDR1 GTSNPN, CDR2 SVGIG (reference sequence). Deletions cut 7 bases from V and 4 bases from J, with 16 bases between. There are 13 residues in the CDR3.

The J gene is TRBJ2-5, the V gene TRBV28; tentatively, D is TRBD1 or TRBD2 (5 bases each). This CDR3 contains 14 residues. V was trimmed by 2 bases and J by 5 bases, leaving 12 bases between them. Germline V CDR1 and CDR2: MDHEN, SYDVKM. The CDR3 sequence is CASSLMGERETQYF. The DNA for the CDR3 is TGTGCCAGCAGTTTAATGGGGGAAAGGGAGACCCAGTACTTC.

The chain recombines TRBV21-1 with TRBJ2-7; the D segment call TRBD1 is taken from the table without a DNA check. TRBV21-1 is flagged as a pseudogene. The CDR3 spans 13 residues. CDR3 in amino acids: CASSKTGTHEQYF. Here the CDR3 DNA reads TGTGCCAGCAGCAAGACAGGGACCCACGAGCAGTACTTC.

The V gene is TRBV6-6, the J gene TRBJ2-7; no definite D call. CDR1 is MNHNY and CDR2 is SVGAGI in the germline V gene (reference sequence). This CDR3 is 14 amino acids long. Trimming stripped 5 bases from V and 4 bases from J, with 15 bases between. The CDR3 loop reads CASSPRATQYEQYF. In nucleotides, the CDR3 is TGTGCCAGCAGTCCCCGGGCGACTCAATACGAGCAGTACTTC.